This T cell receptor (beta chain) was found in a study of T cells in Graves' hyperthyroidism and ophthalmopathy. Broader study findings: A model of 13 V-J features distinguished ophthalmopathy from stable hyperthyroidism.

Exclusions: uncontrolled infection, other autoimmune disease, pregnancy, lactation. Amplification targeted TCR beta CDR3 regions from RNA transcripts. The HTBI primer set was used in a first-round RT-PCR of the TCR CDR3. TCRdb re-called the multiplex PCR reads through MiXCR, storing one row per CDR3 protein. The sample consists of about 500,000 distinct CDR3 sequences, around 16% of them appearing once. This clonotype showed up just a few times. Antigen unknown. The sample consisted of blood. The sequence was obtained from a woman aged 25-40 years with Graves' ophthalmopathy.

The DNA of the CDR3 is TGCGCCAGCAGCCAAATGGGTGGTCCTGACAGGTTTTATGGCTACACCTTC. Amino acids: CASSQMGGPDRFYGYTF. The chain is built from TRBV4-3 and TRBJ1-2; a weak D match, TRBD1 (6 bases). From germline, CDR1 is LGHNA and CDR2 YSLEER. This CDR3 comprises 17 residues. V was pared by 2 bases and J by 5 bases, with 21 bases between.